These 24 T cell receptor beta chains were all obtained from the same sample, sequenced in a study of cytomegalovirus exposure and HLA in healthy donors. It was with 60 Vbeta and 13 Jbeta primers that the PCR ran. Profiling relied on immunoSEQ multiplex PCR, and the TCRdb table lists in-frame clones only, not all of them. The repertoire holds 200,000 to 300,000 clones, about 83% seen once, with 2% in the top ten. Sequenced: PBMCs. The receptor source for this set is a middle-aged woman in good health and CMV-seropositive.

The chain joins TRBV19 to TRBJ1-2, with a weak D call TRBD1 (6 bases). Trimming cost V 6 bases and J 5 bases, with 13 bases left between them. This CDR3 contains 13 residues. Germline CDR1 reads LNHDA; CDR2 reads SQIVND (reference sequence). CDR3 residues: CASREQGRYGYTF. CDR3 DNA sequence: TGTGCCAGTAGAGAACAGGGTCGGTATGGCTACACCTTC.

The V call is TRBV29-1, the J call TRBJ2-3, with 7 bases aligning to TRBD2. V lost 5 bases to trimming and J lost 0 bases; unmatched junction nucleotides: 5. The CDR3 loop spans 14 amino acids. In germline, CDR1 is SQVTM, CDR2 ANQGSEA. The CDR3 DNA sequence: TGCAGCGTTATGGGCGGGAGCAGCACAGATACGCAGTATTTT. Amino acids: CSVMGGSSTDTQYF.

The V gene is TRBV5-1, the J gene TRBJ1-1, with D tentatively TRBD1 (5 bases). The CDR3 runs to 14 residues. The V and J ends lost 3 bases and 2 bases respectively, with 11 bases between them. Germline loops: CDR1 SGHRS, CDR2 YFSETQ. CDR3 residues: CASSWAGSNTEAFF. CDR3 DNA: TGCGCCAGCAGCTGGGCAGGGTCTAACACTGAAGCTTTCTTT. Full variable domain (rest looked up from reference TRBV5-1 and TRBJ1-1): KAGVTQTPRYLIKTRGQQVTLSCSPISGHRSVSWYQQTPGQGLQFLFEYFSETQRNKGNFPGRFSGRQFSNSRSEMNVSTLELGDSALYLCASSWAGSNTEAFFGQGTRLTVV.

This chain links TRBV2 with TRBJ1-2; a possible D gene is TRBD1 (5 bases). This CDR3 is built from 14 residues. Trimming removed 6 bases from V and 3 bases from J, with 14 bases in between. Germline CDR1 and CDR2: SNHLY and FYNNEI. CDR3 amino acids: CASRGRASHYGYTF. The CDR3 coding sequence is TGTGCCAGCAGGGGGCGAGCGTCCCACTATGGCTACACCTTC. Using reference TRBV2 and TRBJ1-2 for the parts outside the CDR3, the full variable domain is EPEVTQTPSHQVTQMGQEVILRCVPISNHLYFYWYRQILGQKVEFLVSFYNNEISEKSEIFDDQFSVERPDGSNFTLKIRSTKLEDSAMYFCASRGRASHYGYTFGSGTRLTVV.

The chain combines TRBV27 with TRBJ2-2; D might be TRBD2 (6 bases). Germline CDR1 reads MNHEY; CDR2 reads SMNVEV (reference sequence). This CDR3 contains 16 residues. The ends were cut back, 8 bases at V and 4 bases at J, with 20 bases in the middle. The CDR3 nucleotides are TGTGCCAGCCGAAGAGGGACTTACCCGAGCACCGGGGAGCTGTTTTTT. The encoded protein is CASRRGTYPSTGELFF.

The CDR3 loop is CASSLSGQLNTGELFF. As DNA, the CDR3 is TGTGCCAGCAGTTTATCGGGACAGTTGAACACCGGGGAGCTGTTTTTT. The J gene is TRBJ2-2, the V gene TRBV27, with 7 bases lining up with TRBD1. Germline trimming cut 0 bases from V and 1 base from J; bases unmatched to any gene: 2. Germline lookup yields CDR1 MNHEY and CDR2 SMNVEV (reference sequence). CDR3 length equals 16 residues.

This chain links TRBV7-3 with TRBJ2-1, with 9 bases aligning to TRBD2. The CDR3 consists of 15 residues. Trimming at V came to 5 bases and at J to 5 bases, leaving 7 bases not matched to a gene. Germline-derived CDR1 and CDR2 are SGHTA and FQGTGA. For the CDR3, the DNA is TGTGCCAGCAGCATAGCGGGAGAGCTCCACAATGAGCAGTTCTTC. Its protein product is CASSIAGELHNEQFF.

V is TRBV5-1 and J is TRBJ1-2; 8 bases match TRBD1. The CDR3 has 18 residues. V trimming: 3 bases; J trimming: 4 bases; junction bases outside the gene matches: 17. Germline V CDR1 and CDR2: SGHRS, YFSETQ. CDR3 coding DNA: TGCGCCAGCAGCTCTCTTGCTACGGGACAGGCGACCCCCTATGGCTACACCTTC. The encoded protein is CASSSLATGQATPYGYTF. The whole variable domain, remainder taken from reference TRBV5-1 and TRBJ1-2, is KAGVTQTPRYLIKTRGQQVTLSCSPISGHRSVSWYQQTPGQGLQFLFEYFSETQRNKGNFPGRFSGRQFSNSRSEMNVSTLELGDSALYLCASSSLATGQATPYGYTFGSGTRLTVV.

This clone is a singleton in its sample. In DNA, the CDR3 is TGTGCCAGCAGCTTAGTCTGGGGAGGACCCTATGGCTACACCTTC. Its translation is CASSLVWGGPYGYTF. The chain combines TRBV7-9 with TRBJ1-2; D is ambiguous. The CDR3 has 15 residues. Between the trimmed V and J ends, which lost 1 base and 4 bases, there was a span of 13 bases. Looked up from germline, CDR1 is SEHNR and CDR2 is FQNEAQ (reference sequence).

This chain connects TRBV15 to TRBJ2-1, with D maybe TRBD2 (6 bases). V lost 0 bases and J 8 bases, leaving 14 bases between the germline ends. Germline V lookup: CDR1 LNHNV, CDR2 YYDKDF (reference sequence). The CDR3 has 15 residues. The CDR3 nucleotides are TGTGCCACCAGCAGAGAGGCCGGGGGATTTGATGAGCAGTTCTTC. This encodes CATSREAGGFDEQFF.

This sequence joins TRBV27 and TRBJ2-1, with TRBD2 matching 7 bases. The ends lost 5 bases at V and 0 bases at J; junction bases unmatched: 4. In germline, CDR1 is MNHEY, CDR2 SMNVEV (reference sequence). This CDR3 is built from 15 residues. The CDR3 is CASSRRESSYNEQFF. CDR3 DNA: TGTGCCAGCAGTCGGCGGGAGAGCTCCTACAATGAGCAGTTCTTC.

The chain has TRBV10-1 and TRBJ1-2, with TRBD1 matching over 9 bases. J lost 2 bases, V lost 6 bases, and 4 bases had no gene match. There are 14 residues in the CDR3. Germline V gene data show CDR1 as WNHNN and CDR2 as SYGVQD (reference sequence). CDR3 amino acids: CASRGDRVNYGYTF. The DNA for the CDR3 is TGCGCCAGCAGAGGGGACAGGGTAAACTATGGCTACACCTTC.

V and J are TRBV30 and TRBJ2-7; D may be TRBD1 (6 bases). The CDR3 runs 12 residues. V shed 4 bases and J shed 3 bases, with 10 bases lying between them. CDR1 GTSNPN and CDR2 SVGIG come from the germline V gene (reference sequence). CDR3 sequence: CAWIGRGYEQYF. The CDR3 nucleotides read TGTGCCTGGATTGGCAGGGGCTACGAGCAGTACTTC.

This chain uses TRBV5-5 with TRBJ2-7, with 10 nucleotides matching TRBD1. The CDR3 contains 16 residues. J gave up 4 bases and V 0 bases, and 7 bases lay outside the gene matches. The V gene's germline CDR1 is SGHKS and CDR2 YYEKEE (reference sequence). The DNA for the CDR3 is TGTGCCAGCAGCTTGGGACCGGGACAGGGGTTATACGAGCAGTACTTC. This sequence encodes CASSLGPGQGLYEQYF.

This clone was observed a single time. The chain combines TRBV11-3 with TRBJ2-1; D ambiguous. V gave up 5 bases and J gave up 4 bases, with 9 bases separating them. In germline, CDR1 is SGHNT, CDR2 YENEEA. CDR3 size: 13 residues. CDR3 in DNA: TGTGCCAGCAGCCCCTCTAGTTACAATGAGCAGTTCTTC. This gives the protein CASSPSSYNEQFF. Looking up the rest from reference TRBV11-3 and TRBJ2-1 gives the full variable domain: EAGVVQSPRYKIIEKKQPVAFWCNPISGHNTLYWYLQNLGQGPELLIRYENEEAVDDSQLPKDRFSAERLKGVDSTLKIQPAELGDSAVYLCASSPSSYNEQFFGPGTRLTVL.

The chain uses TRBV6-6 and TRBJ1-3; TRBD1 is a possible D gene (6 bases). The CDR3 runs to 14 residues. Trimming took off 7 bases at V and 1 base at J, with 11 bases between the two ends. Germline V lookup: CDR1 MNHNY, CDR2 SVGAGI (reference sequence). CDR3 sequence reads: CASTVQGSGNTIYF. Written as DNA, the CDR3 is TGTGCCAGCACTGTTCAGGGGTCTGGAAACACCATATATTTT.

This chain links TRBV7-2 with TRBJ2-3; no firm D call. The CDR3 is 12 amino acids. V lost 2 bases and J lost 6, with 6 bases in between. CDR1 and CDR2 (germline): SGHTA, FQGNSA. The CDR3 nucleotides read TGTGCCAGCAGCTTAACATCCGATACGCAGTATTTT. It translates to CASSLTSDTQYF.

As for this clone: This specimen includes other DNA sequences encoding the same CDR3. This chain links TRBV30 with TRBJ1-1, with TRBD1 matching 7 bases. The ends lost 3 bases at V and 1 base at J; junction bases unmatched: 2. CDR1 and CDR2 (germline): GTSNPN, SVGIG (reference sequence). The CDR3 is made up of 13 amino acids. This chain's CDR3 is CAWRDRENTEAFF. The CDR3 coding sequence is TGTGCCTGGAGAGACAGGGAGAACACTGAAGCTTTCTTT.

The J gene is TRBJ1-6, the V gene TRBV6-5, with D unclear. This CDR3 has 15 residues. Per the germline V gene, CDR1 is MNHEY and CDR2 is SVGAGI. V gave up 7 bases and J gave up 8 bases, with 18 bases separating them. The CDR3 DNA follows: TGTGCCAGCATGGGCAGGCGAACGGGATATTCACCCCTCCACTTT. As protein: CASMGRRTGYSPLHF.

The rearrangement uses TRBV4-3 and TRBJ1-1; a possible D gene is TRBD1 (6 bases). The ends were cut back, 5 bases at V and 0 bases at J, with 16 bases in the middle. Germline loops: CDR1 LGHNA, CDR2 YSLEER. This CDR3 is 16 amino acids long. CDR3 amino acids: CASSSWQGLMNTEAFF. For the CDR3, the DNA is TGCGCCAGCAGCTCATGGCAGGGGTTGATGAACACTGAAGCTTTCTTT.

The rearrangement uses TRBV19 and TRBJ2-2, with TRBD1 identical over 7 bases. V was clipped by 6 bases and J by 6 bases; unmatched bases: 4. Looked up from germline, CDR1 is LNHDA and CDR2 is SQIVND (reference sequence). This CDR3 comprises 13 residues. CDR3 in amino acids: CASSRQGPGELFF. The DNA of the CDR3 is TGTGCCAGTAGCAGACAGGGTCCCGGGGAGCTGTTTTTT.

The rearrangement links TRBV18 to TRBJ2-2; maybe TRBD2 (6 bases). The V end was cut by 8 bases, the J end by 2 bases, with 18 bases between. The germline gives CDR1 KGHSH, CDR2 LQKENI. The CDR3 consists of 16 residues. CDR3 sequence (DNA): TGTGCCAGCGCCCCGATAGCGGACCGAAACACCGGGGAGCTGTTTTTT. Amino acid sequence: CASAPIADRNTGELFF. Supplemented by reference TRBV18 and TRBJ2-2, the full variable domain reads NAGVMQNPRHLVRRRGQEARLRCSPMKGHSHVYWYRQLPEEGLKFMVYLQKENIIDESGMPKERFSAEFPKEGPSILRIQQVVRGDSAAYFCASAPIADRNTGELFFGEGSRLTVL.

The CDR3 DNA reads TGTGCCAGTAGTATAGATCACATCTTGAACTATGGCTACACCTTC. Amino acid sequence: CASSIDHILNYGYTF. This rearrangement joins TRBV19 to TRBJ1-2, with unresolved D. Looked up from germline, CDR1 is LNHDA and CDR2 is SQIVND (reference sequence). The length of the CDR3 is 15 residues. Trimming pared 0 bases from V and 2 bases from J, leaving 10 bases between.

Written as DNA, the CDR3 is TGCAGCTTACAGCGGCAAAGCACAGATACGCAGTATTTT. This codes for CSLQRQSTDTQYF. The chain has TRBV29-1 and TRBJ2-3; D might be TRBD2 (5 bases). The ends were cut back, 8 bases at V and 0 bases at J, with 12 bases in the middle. This CDR3 is built from 13 residues. Germline V lookup: CDR1 SQVTM, CDR2 ANQGSEA.